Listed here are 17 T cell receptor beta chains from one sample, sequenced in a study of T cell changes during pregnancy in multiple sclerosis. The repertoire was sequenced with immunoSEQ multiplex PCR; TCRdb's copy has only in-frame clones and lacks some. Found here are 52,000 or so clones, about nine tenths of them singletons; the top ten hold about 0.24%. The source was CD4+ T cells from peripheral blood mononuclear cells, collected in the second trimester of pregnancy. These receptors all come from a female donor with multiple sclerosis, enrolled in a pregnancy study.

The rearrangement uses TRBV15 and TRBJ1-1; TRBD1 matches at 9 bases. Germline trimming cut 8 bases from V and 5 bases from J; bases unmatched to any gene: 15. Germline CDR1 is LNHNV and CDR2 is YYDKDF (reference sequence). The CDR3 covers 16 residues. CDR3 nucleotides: TGTGCCACCCTAAAGGGTGACAGGGGGTCCGGGACTGAAGCTTTCTTT. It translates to CATLKGDRGSGTEAFF.

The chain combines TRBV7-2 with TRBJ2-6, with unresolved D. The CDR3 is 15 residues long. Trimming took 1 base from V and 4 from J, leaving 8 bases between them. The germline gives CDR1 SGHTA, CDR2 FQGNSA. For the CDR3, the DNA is TGTGCCAGCAGCTTAGATGGTAGCGGGGCCAACGTCCTGACTTTC. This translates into CASSLDGSGANVLTF.

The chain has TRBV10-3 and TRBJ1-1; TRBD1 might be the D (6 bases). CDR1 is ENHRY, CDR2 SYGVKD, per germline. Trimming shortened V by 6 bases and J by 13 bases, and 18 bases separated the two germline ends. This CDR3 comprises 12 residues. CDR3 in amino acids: CAISQGQREGFF. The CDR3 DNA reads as TGTGCCATCAGCCAGGGGCAGCGGGAGGGTTTCTTT.

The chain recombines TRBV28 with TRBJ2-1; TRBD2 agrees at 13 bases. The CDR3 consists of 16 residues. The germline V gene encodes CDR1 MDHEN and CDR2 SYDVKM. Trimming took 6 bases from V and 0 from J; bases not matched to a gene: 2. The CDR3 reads CASRGTSGDSYNEQFF. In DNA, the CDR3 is TGTGCCAGCAGGGGGACTAGCGGGGACTCCTACAATGAGCAGTTCTTC. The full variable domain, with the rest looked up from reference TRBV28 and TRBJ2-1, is DVKVTQSSRYLVKRTGEKVFLECVQDMDHENMFWYRQDPGLGLRLIYFSYDVKMKEKGDIPEGYSVSREKKERFSLILESASTNQTSMYLCASRGTSGDSYNEQFFGPGTRLTVL.

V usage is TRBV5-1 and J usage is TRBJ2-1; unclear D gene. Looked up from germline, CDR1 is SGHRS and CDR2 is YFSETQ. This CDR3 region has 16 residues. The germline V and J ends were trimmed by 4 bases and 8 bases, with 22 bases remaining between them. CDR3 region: CASSPGANILGDEQFF. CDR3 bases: TGCGCCAGCAGCCCTGGTGCCAACATCTTAGGAGATGAGCAGTTCTTC.

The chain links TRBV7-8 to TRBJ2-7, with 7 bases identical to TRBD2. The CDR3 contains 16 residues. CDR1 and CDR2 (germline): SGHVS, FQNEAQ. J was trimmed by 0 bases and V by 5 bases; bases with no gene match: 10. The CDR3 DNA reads TGTGCCAGCAGCCCTCCGGGGCGGGGGAGCTCCTACGAGCAGTACTTC. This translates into CASSPPGRGSSYEQYF.

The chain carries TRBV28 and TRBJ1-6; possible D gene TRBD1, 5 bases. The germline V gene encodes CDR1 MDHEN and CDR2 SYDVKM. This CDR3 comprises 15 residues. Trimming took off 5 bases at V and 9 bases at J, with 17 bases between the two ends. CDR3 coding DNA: TGTGCCAGCAGTGCGACAGATAGAGAGGTTTCACCCCTCCACTTT. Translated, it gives CASSATDREVSPLHF.

In DNA form, the CDR3 reads TGCGCCAGCAGTGAGTCCGGACAGGGGAACTATGGCTACACCTTC. Translated, it gives CASSESGQGNYGYTF. This rearrangement joins TRBV10-2 to TRBJ1-2; 9 bases align to TRBD1. In germline, CDR1 is WSHSY, CDR2 SAAADI. The CDR3 is made up of 15 amino acids. The J segment lost 2 bases and the V segment lost 0 bases, leaving 1 base of the junction unmatched.

CDR3 in amino acids: CASSLAGDFYEQYF. In DNA form, the CDR3 reads TGTGCCAGCAGCTTGGCCGGGGACTTCTACGAGCAGTACTTC. The chain employs TRBV5-6 and TRBJ2-7; D may be TRBD2 (6 bases). Trimming cost V 0 bases and J 3 bases, with 10 bases left between them. Germline-derived CDR1 and CDR2 are SGHDT and YYEEEE. The CDR3 sequence is 14 residues long.

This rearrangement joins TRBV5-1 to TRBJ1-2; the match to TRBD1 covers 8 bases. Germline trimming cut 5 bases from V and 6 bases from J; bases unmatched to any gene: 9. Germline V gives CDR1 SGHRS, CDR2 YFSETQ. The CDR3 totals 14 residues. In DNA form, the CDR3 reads TGCGCCAGCAGTTTTGGACAGGGCTTAGATGGCTACACCTTC. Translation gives CASSFGQGLDGYTF.

The CDR3 loop is CASSYWDRDSNQPQHF. The CDR3 DNA is TGTGCCAGCAGTTACTGGGACAGGGACTCAAATCAGCCCCAGCATTTT. The J gene is TRBJ1-5, the V gene TRBV6-6, with 9 bases identical to TRBD1. Germline assignment: CDR1 MNHNY and CDR2 SVGAGI (reference sequence). With 1 base clipped from V and 4 bases from J, the junction kept 5 bases outside the gene matches. There are 16 residues in the CDR3.

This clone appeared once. In DNA form, the CDR3 reads TGTGCCAGTAGTATAGGCGGACAGACGAACTATGGCTACACCTTC. Translation: CASSIGGQTNYGYTF. The chain joins TRBV19 to TRBJ1-2; tentatively, D is TRBD1 (6 bases). This CDR3 is 15 amino acids long. The V gene lost 1 base and the J gene lost 2 bases, with 11 bases spanning the gap. Germline V gene sequence: CDR1 LNHDA, CDR2 SQIVND (reference sequence).

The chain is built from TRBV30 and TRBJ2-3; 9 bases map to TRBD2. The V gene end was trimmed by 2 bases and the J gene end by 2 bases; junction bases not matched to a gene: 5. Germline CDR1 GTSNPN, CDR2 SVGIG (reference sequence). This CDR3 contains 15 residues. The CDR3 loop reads CAWSSSGTYTDTQYF. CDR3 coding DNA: TGTGCCTGGAGTTCTAGCGGGACCTACACAGATACGCAGTATTTT.

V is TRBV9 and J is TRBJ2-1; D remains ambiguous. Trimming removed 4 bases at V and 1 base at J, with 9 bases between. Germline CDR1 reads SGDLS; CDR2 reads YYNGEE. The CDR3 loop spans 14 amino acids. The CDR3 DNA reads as TGTGCCAGCAGCCCCCAGGATTCCTACAATGAGCAGTTCTTC. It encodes CASSPQDSYNEQFF.

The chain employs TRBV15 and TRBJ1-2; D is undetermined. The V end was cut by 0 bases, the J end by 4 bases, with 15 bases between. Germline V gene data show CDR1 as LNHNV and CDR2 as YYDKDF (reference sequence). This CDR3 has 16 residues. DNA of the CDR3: TGTGCCACCAGCAGAGATCGCGGGTTGGCCCTCTATGGCTACACCTTC. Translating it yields CATSRDRGLALYGYTF.

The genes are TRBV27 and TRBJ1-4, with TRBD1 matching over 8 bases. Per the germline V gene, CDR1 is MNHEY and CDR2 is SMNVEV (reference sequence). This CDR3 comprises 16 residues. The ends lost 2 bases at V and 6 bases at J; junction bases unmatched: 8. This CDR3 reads CASSLNGQGNYEKLFF. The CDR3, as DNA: TGTGCCAGCAGTTTAAACGGACAGGGTAATTATGAAAAACTGTTTTTT.

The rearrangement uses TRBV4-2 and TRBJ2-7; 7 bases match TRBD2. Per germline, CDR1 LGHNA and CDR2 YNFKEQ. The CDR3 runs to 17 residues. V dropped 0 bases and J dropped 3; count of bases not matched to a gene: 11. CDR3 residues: CASSQEHPALAGYEQYF. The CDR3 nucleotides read TGTGCCAGCAGCCAAGAGCACCCCGCGTTAGCGGGCTACGAGCAGTACTTC.